Each of the 14 T cell receptor beta chains below was sequenced from the same sample in a study of T cells in localized non-small cell lung cancer. Repertoires were generated with immunoSEQ multiplex PCR, while TCRdb's copy carries only in-frame clones and drops some. The sample lists fewer than 100,000 clones; approximately 88% were seen once. The sequencing here drew on peripheral blood, taken before any cancer treatment. The receptor source for this set is a man aged 35 to 69 with stage I squamous cell lung carcinoma.

This clone was detected only a few times. The chain combines TRBV28 with TRBJ1-1; D uncertain. The germline V gene encodes CDR1 MDHEN and CDR2 SYDVKM. V dropped 11 bases and J dropped 2 bases, with 12 bases sitting between them. The length of the CDR3 is 12 residues. The CDR3 region is CAGKGPNTEAFF. CDR3 DNA: TGTGCCGGCAAAGGCCCTAACACTGAAGCTTTCTTT.

The gene calls are TRBV9 and TRBJ1-4, with 8 bases that match TRBD1. The germline gives CDR1 SGDLS, CDR2 YYNGEE. This CDR3 spans 16 amino acids. The V gene end was trimmed by 4 bases and the J gene end by 8 bases; junction bases not matched to a gene: 13. Written as DNA, the CDR3 is TGTGCCAGCAGCCCGGACAGGGCAGGGTATTCCGAAAAACTGTTTTTT. It is translated as CASSPDRAGYSEKLFF.

The chain combines TRBV2 with TRBJ1-4, with TRBD1 as a possible D gene (5 bases). CDR1 and CDR2 from the germline V gene are SNHLY and FYNNEI. V shed 6 bases and J shed 8 bases, with 16 bases lying between them. This CDR3 spans 14 amino acids. CDR3 region: CASRGQGPGEKLFF. In nucleotides, the CDR3 is TGTGCCAGCAGGGGTCAGGGTCCGGGGGAAAAACTGTTTTTT.

This clone was observed a single time. This chain uses TRBV9 with TRBJ1-1; D is ambiguous. Trimming took 4 bases from V and 0 from J, leaving 22 bases between them. The germline CDR1 and CDR2 sequences are SGDLS and YYNGEE. This CDR3 contains 18 residues. The CDR3 is CASSLVGRQRSMNTEAFF. The CDR3, as DNA: TGTGCCAGCAGCCTCGTAGGGAGGCAACGATCCATGAACACTGAAGCTTTCTTT.

The chain carries TRBV29-1 and TRBJ2-7; D uncertain. The CDR3 extends over 13 amino acids. The V gene lost 0 bases and the J gene lost 9 bases, with 15 bases spanning the gap. Germline values: CDR1 SQVTM, CDR2 ANQGSEA. The chain's CDR3 is CSVEDPLRVTQYF. CDR3 in DNA: TGCAGCGTTGAAGATCCACTCCGGGTTACGCAGTACTTC.

The gene calls are TRBV4-1 and TRBJ1-1, with 7 bases that match TRBD1. This CDR3 has 16 residues. Germline CDR1 is MGHRA and CDR2 is YSYEKL. The V gene end was trimmed by 4 bases and the J gene end by 4 bases; junction bases not matched to a gene: 12. The CDR3 coding sequence is TGCGCCAGCAGCCGCGACCTGAGGGGGCGAAGCACTGAAGCTTTCTTT. Translation: CASSRDLRGRSTEAFF.

This rearrangement joins TRBV6-1 to TRBJ2-7; TRBD1 matches 11 bases. Germline lookup yields CDR1 MNHNS and CDR2 SASEGT. Trimming took 5 bases from V and 4 from J; bases not matched to a gene: 7. CDR3 size: 15 residues. The CDR3 coding sequence is TGTGCCAGCAGTTCAAGGACAGGGGGCGAATACGAGCAGTACTTC. Translation gives CASSSRTGGEYEQYF.

J is TRBJ2-5 and V is TRBV5-6; D not certain. Between the trimmed V and J ends, which lost 2 bases and 1 base, there was a span of 0 bases. The CDR3 covers 11 residues. The V gene's germline CDR1 is SGHDT and CDR2 YYEEEE. The CDR3 sequence: CASSFQETQYF. The CDR3 DNA is TGTGCCAGCAGCTTCCAAGAGACCCAGTACTTC.

In regard to this clone: Other DNA sequences in this specimen translate into the identical CDR3. CDR3 region: CASSLGRSYEQYF. In DNA, the CDR3 is TGTGCCAGCAGCTTAGGTCGATCCTACGAGCAGTACTTC. V gene TRBV7-2 combines with J gene TRBJ2-7; D is uncertain. The CDR3 contains 13 residues. Germline V CDR1 and CDR2: SGHTA, FQGNSA. Trimming removed 1 base from V and 1 base from J, with 5 bases in between.

J is TRBJ1-1 and V is TRBV5-4; 7 nucleotides align to TRBD1. Germline V CDR1 and CDR2: SGHNT, YYREEE (reference sequence). V shed 1 base and J 4 bases; nucleotides not matched to a gene: 10. This CDR3 comprises 16 residues. Written as DNA, the CDR3 is TGTGCCAGCAGCTTGACCAGGGGGGGCTCGGGCACTGAAGCTTTCTTT. Its protein product is CASSLTRGGSGTEAFF.

The J gene is TRBJ1-6, the V gene TRBV18, with D hard to call. Germline V lookup: CDR1 KGHSH, CDR2 LQKENI. The germline V and J ends were trimmed by 6 bases and 5 bases, with 11 bases remaining between them. The CDR3 length is 14 residues. CDR3 loop: CASSLDGNNSPLHF. CDR3 coding DNA: TGTGCCAGCTCCCTTGACGGGAATAATTCACCCCTCCACTTT.

This clone was counted a single time. The CDR3 DNA reads as TGTGCCAGCAGTGTGCGACAGGGGATGAACACTGAAGCTTTCTTT. It yields the protein CASSVRQGMNTEAFF. The chain has TRBV2 and TRBJ1-1, with TRBD1 matching over 8 bases. CDR3 length equals 15 residues. V trimming: 4 bases; J trimming: 0 bases; junction bases outside the gene matches: 4. Germline loops: CDR1 SNHLY, CDR2 FYNNEI.

The gene calls are TRBV5-1 and TRBJ2-5, with unresolved D. Germline CDR1 and CDR2: SGHRS and YFSETQ. V lost 1 base to trimming and J lost 3 bases, with 10 bases between them. The CDR3 has 14 residues. CDR3 residues: CASSLHGYEETQYF. CDR3 DNA sequence: TGCGCCAGCAGCTTGCACGGGTACGAAGAGACCCAGTACTTC.

The genes are TRBV4-1 and TRBJ2-1, with D perhaps being TRBD1 or TRBD2 (5 bases each). The ends were cut back, 1 base at V and 12 bases at J, with 19 bases in the middle. This CDR3 is built from 15 residues. Germline V gene data show CDR1 as MGHRA and CDR2 as YSYEKL. For the CDR3, the DNA is TGCGCCAGCAGCCAAGGAGGGCAGGGTGGGCACCGGCAGTTCTTC. It encodes CASSQGGQGGHRQFF.